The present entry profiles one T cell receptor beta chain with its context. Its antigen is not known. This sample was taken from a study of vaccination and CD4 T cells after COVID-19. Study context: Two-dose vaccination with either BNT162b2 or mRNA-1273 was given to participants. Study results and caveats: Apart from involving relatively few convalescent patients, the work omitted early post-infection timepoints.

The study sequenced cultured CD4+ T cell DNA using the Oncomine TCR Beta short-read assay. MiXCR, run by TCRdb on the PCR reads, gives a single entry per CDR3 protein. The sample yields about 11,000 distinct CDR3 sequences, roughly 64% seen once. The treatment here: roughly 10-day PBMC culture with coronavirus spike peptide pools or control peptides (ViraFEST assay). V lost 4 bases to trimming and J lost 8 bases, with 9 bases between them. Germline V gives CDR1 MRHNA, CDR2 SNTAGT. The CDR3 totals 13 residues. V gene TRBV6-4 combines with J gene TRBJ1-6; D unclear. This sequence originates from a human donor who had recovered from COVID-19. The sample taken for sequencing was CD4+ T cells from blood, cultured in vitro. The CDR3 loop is CASSGGEDSPLHF. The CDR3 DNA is TGTGCCAGCAGTGGCGGAGAGGATTCACCCCTCCACTTT.